The 4 T cell receptor beta chains below all came from one sample that was sequenced in a study of blood T cells in healthy people across ages. A J-beta primer mix and a sample-barcoded 5' primer were used in a second PCR of roughly 7 to 12 cycles. TCRdb reprocessed the 5' RACE reads via MiXCR and lists one record per CDR3 protein. The repertoire holds some 700,000 distinct CDR3 sequences, with about 42% as singletons. Source material: blood. These TCRs come from an older woman in good health.

The DNA of the CDR3 is TGCAGTGCTGGGCAGCGGGAGTGGGACAATGAGCAGTTCTTC. This gives the protein CSAGQREWDNEQFF. V and J are TRBV20-1 and TRBJ2-1; 8 positions agree with TRBD2. Germline V gives CDR1 DFQATT, CDR2 SNEGSKA (reference sequence). This CDR3 is 14 amino acids long. V lost 5 bases to trimming and J lost 5 bases; unmatched junction nucleotides: 8.

The chain carries TRBV5-1 and TRBJ2-7; 8 bases fit TRBD1. This CDR3 region has 16 residues. Germline V gives CDR1 SGHRS, CDR2 YFSETQ. The ends lost 5 bases at V and 2 bases at J; junction bases unmatched: 12. CDR3 loop: CASSSKPDRATYEQYF. In nucleotides, the CDR3 is TGCGCCAGCAGTAGCAAGCCGGACAGGGCAACCTACGAGCAGTACTTC. The full variable domain, rest sourced from reference TRBV5-1 and TRBJ2-7, is KAGVTQTPRYLIKTRGQQVTLSCSPISGHRSVSWYQQTPGQGLQFLFEYFSETQRNKGNFPGRFSGRQFSNSRSEMNVSTLELGDSALYLCASSSKPDRATYEQYFGPGTRLTVT.

This chain connects TRBV20-1 to TRBJ2-1; 9 nucleotides match TRBD2. This CDR3 has 13 amino acids. After removal of 5 bases from V and 5 bases from J, the junction contained 4 bases not matched to a gene. CDR1 is DFQATT and CDR2 is SNEGSKA in the germline V gene (reference sequence). The CDR3 bases are TGCAGTGCTGGCGGGGGGGCTCACAATGAGCAGTTCTTC. Its translation: CSAGGGAHNEQFF.

The chain carries TRBV28 and TRBJ1-1; possible D gene TRBD1, 5 bases. CDR3 length: 14 residues. CDR1 and CDR2 (germline): MDHEN, SYDVKM. With 3 bases removed from V and 6 bases from J, the gap between germline ends came to 14 bases. In nucleotides, the CDR3 is TGTGCCAGCAGTTTTGGCAGCCGGGGCGCTGAAGCTTTCTTT. Residues: CASSFGSRGAEAFF.